This TCR beta chain was profiled in a study of PD-1 blockade in classical Hodgkin lymphoma. The wider study: Patients were infused with nivolumab 3 mg/kg every 2 weeks.

This CDR3 is built from 18 residues. Germline V gene data show CDR1 as SEHNR and CDR2 as FQNEAQ (reference sequence). V lost 2 bases, J lost 5 bases, and 11 bases stayed unmatched. Regarding this clone: Its cognate antigen is unknown.

Study-wide results and limits: Newly diagnosed patients had diversity similar to the baseline diversity of complete responders. There was a significant rise in CD4+ TCR diversity by C4D1, with no such rise for CD8+.

Clones were read by immunoSEQ multiplex PCR, and TCRdb kept only the in-frame ones, dropping some. This sample has roughly 42,000 clones, with 70% to 80% found just once. Every single patient, without exception, relapsed after autologous stem cell transplantation, and brentuximab vedotin exposure varied. Complete response, partial response or progressive disease constituted the best responses recorded. The sequence came from a human donor with classical Hodgkin lymphoma. The chain uses TRBV7-9 and TRBJ2-5; 13 bases are a match to TRBD2. The sample in question was peripheral blood mononuclear cells (PBMCs), obtained at baseline. This chain's CDR3 is CASSLSGLAGSPGETQYF. CDR3 DNA: TGTGCCAGCAGCTTATCGGGACTAGCGGGATCCCCCGGGGAGACCCAGTACTTC.